This T cell receptor (beta chain) originates from a study of shared T cell receptors in the human thymus (dated by TCRdb to the early 2020s). Study-level background: The study investigated the way shared, self-reactive T-cell receptor alpha chains are produced in the human thymus.

A word on this clone: The antigen it binds to is not known. No clone much larger than this one lies a single base away; base qualities are absent.

The cysteine opens and the phenylalanine closes a CDR3 of 16 amino acids. Left in the record is the CDR3 DNA by itself, 48 bases read in frame from the first base. Sequences MNHEY (CDR1) and SMNVEV (CDR2) are obtained from the germline V gene (reference sequence). Between the V and J ends, shortened by 1 base and 3 bases respectively, the junction contains 13 bases. Libraries were made using the immunoSEQ multiplex PCR assay. Imported from immuneACCESS, the table was reduced by TCRdb to in-frame sequences with V and J called. These copies leave out some clones; in studies compared against another copy, an unresolved V gene accounts for under half, and the cause of the remainder is not known. The sample records some 640,000 clones, 70% to 90% of which are singletons. The leading ten clones occupy roughly 0.0086% of the sample. The sample was also linked to a second study, of human thymus T cells. In that second paper, the authors write: The donors were immunologically healthy infants in Finland who had open corrective cardiac surgery for congenital heart defects. Thymus tissue was obtained as surgical resects removed during corrective cardiac surgery. V and J gene segment usage appeared biased in both thymic and peripheral blood repertoires. The related research reported highly overlapping thymic TCR repertoires among unrelated individuals. The study characterized TCR alpha and beta repertoires from seven to nine infant thymus samples and a few related peripheral blood samples. The cohort included a handful of male and a couple of female infants, with donor ages spanning 7 to 244 days. After being mechanically released from the tissue, thymocytes were kept at -70 degrees C in pellets of about 9.5-30 million cells. Genomic DNA was extracted from frozen cell pellets with a QIAsymphony instrument. TCRB and TCRAD loci were amplified from a standardized quantity of quality-controlled genomic DNA using the immunoSEQ multiplex PCR assay. Amplicons spanned the V(D)J region at a length sufficient to cover the CDR3 and identify V and J genes. The amplicons were sequenced on an Illumina platform via the commercial immunoSEQ service. Primer bias and sequencing errors were corrected as previously described, and TCRAD and TCRB were defined on the basis of the IMGT database. Analysis of the repertoires was done with immunoSEQ Analyzer 3.0 and VDJTools and included basic statistics, V/J segment usage, diversity estimates, rarefaction and pairwise overlap. Diversity was estimated using the Chao1, ChaoE, Efron-Thisted, Shannon and inverse Simpson indices, and was also estimated on datasets down-sampled to the size of the smallest sample. For repertoire overlap, CDR3 nucleotide sequence, V gene and J gene had to match strictly, and clustering was done by Jaccard-based multidimensional scaling. On average, thymus samples yielded hundreds of thousands of unique TCRB clonotypes, whereas blood samples yielded about 84,000.

The sequenced material came from thymocytes. The clonotype originates from a boy less than two years old with a congenital heart defect. Donor details come from another sample of the same person, matched by shared clones. The rearranged chain carries TRBV27 and TRBJ1-5; the D gene cannot be resolved reliably. The CDR3 has the sequence CASSLLGIGDNQPQHF. The DNA sequence is as follows: TGTGCCAGCAGTTTATTAGGTATAGGAGACAATCAGCCCCAGCATTTT.